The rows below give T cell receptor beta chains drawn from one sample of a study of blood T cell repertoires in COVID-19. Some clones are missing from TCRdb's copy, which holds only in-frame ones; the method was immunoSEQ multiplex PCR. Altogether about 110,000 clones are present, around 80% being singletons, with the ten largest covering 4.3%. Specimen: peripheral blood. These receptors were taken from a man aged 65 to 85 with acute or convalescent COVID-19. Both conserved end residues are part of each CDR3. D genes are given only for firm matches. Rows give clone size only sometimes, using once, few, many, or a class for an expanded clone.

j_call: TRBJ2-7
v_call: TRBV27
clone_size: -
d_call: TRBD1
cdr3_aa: CASRGTGSDEQYF
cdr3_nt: TGTGCCAGTCGGGGGACAGGGAGCGACGAGCAGTACTTC

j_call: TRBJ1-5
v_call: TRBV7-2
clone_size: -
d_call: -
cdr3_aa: CASRGPNSNQPQHF
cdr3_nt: TGTGCCAGCAGGGGCCCTAATAGCAATCAGCCCCAGCATTTT

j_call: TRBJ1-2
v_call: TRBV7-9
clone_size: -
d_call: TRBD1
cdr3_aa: CASSNLTGAYGYTF
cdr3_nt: TGTGCCAGCAGCAACCTCACAGGGGCCTATGGCTACACCTTC

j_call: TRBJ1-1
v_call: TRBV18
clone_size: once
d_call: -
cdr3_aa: CAARPRGDTEAFF
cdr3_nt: TGTGCGGCCCGCCCCCGGGGGGACACTGAAGCTTTCTTT

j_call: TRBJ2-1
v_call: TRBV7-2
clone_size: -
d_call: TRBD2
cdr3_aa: CASSKEAFGLAYNEQFF
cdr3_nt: TGTGCCAGCAGCAAAGAGGCGTTTGGACTAGCTTACAATGAGCAGTTCTTC

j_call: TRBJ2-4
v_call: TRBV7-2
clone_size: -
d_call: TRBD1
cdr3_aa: CASSKIPGQGLENIQYF
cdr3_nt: TGTGCCAGCAGTAAAATCCCGGGACAGGGACTTGAAAACATTCAGTACTTC

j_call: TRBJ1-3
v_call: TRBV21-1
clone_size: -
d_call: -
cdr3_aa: CASSIQWSKHSGNTIYF
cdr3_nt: TGTGCCAGCAGCATCCAATGGAGTAAGCACTCTGGAAACACCATATATTTT

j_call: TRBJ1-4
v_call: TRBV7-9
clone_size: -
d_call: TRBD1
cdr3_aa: CASSLDTGQGGLEKLFF
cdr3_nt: TGTGCCAGCAGCTTGGACACGGGACAGGGTGGTCTTGAGAAACTGTTTTTT

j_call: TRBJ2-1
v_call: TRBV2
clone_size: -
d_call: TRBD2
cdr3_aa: CASSSLAGGHNEQFF
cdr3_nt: TGTGCCAGCAGTAGCCTAGCGGGGGGGCACAATGAGCAGTTCTTC

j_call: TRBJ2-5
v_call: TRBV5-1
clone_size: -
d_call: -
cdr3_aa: CASSLETVQETQYF
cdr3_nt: TGCGCCAGCAGCTTGGAGACAGTACAAGAGACCCAGTACTTC

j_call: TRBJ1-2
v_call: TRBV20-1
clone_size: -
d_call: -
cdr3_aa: CSALRDYGYTF
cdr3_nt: TGCAGTGCCCTCCGGGACTATGGCTACACCTTC

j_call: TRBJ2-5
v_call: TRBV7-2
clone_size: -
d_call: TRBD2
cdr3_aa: CASSLFPSGGQETQYF
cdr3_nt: TGTGCCAGCAGCTTATTTCCTAGCGGGGGACAAGAGACCCAGTACTTC

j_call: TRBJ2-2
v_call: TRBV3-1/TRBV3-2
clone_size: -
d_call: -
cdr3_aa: CASSDRNTGELFF
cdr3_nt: TGTGCCAGTTCCGACAGGAACACCGGGGAGCTGTTTTTT

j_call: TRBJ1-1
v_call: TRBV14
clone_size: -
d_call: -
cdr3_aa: CASSRYDSAGMNTEAFF
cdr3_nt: TGTGCCAGCAGCCGATACGACAGCGCGGGGATGAACACTGAAGCTTTCTTT

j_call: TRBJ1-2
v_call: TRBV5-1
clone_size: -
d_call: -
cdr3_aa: CASSLADYGYTF
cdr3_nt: TGCGCCAGCAGCTTGGCTGACTATGGCTACACCTTC

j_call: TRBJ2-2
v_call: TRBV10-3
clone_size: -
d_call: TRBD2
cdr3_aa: CAISATSGGPNTGELFF
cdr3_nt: TGTGCCATCAGTGCGACTAGCGGGGGCCCGAACACCGGGGAGCTGTTTTTT

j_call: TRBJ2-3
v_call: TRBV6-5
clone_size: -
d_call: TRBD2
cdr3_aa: CARRAGGTDTQYF
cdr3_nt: TGTGCCAGGAGGGCGGGGGGGACAGATACGCAGTATTTT

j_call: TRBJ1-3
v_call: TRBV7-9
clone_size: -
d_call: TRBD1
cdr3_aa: CASSPQRGGRFSGNTIYF
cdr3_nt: TGTGCCAGCAGCCCCCAGAGAGGGGGCCGATTCTCTGGAAACACCATATATTTT

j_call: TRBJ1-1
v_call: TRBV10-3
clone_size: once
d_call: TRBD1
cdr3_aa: CAIAGGPNTEAFF
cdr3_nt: TGTGCCATCGCAGGGGGTCCGAACACTGAAGCTTTCTTT

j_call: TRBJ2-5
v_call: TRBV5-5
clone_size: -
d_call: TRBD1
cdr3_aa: CASSSGTGIERAQYF
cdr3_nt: TGTGCCAGCAGCTCAGGGACAGGGATTGAGCGGGCCCAGTACTTC

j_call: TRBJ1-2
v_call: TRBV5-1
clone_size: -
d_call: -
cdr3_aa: CASSSSNQRGGYTF
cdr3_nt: TGCGCCAGCAGCTCGTCGAATCAAAGGGGGGGCTACACCTTC

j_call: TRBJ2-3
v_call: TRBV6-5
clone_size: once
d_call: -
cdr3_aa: CASSNGPPEGTQYF
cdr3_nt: TGTGCCAGCAGTAATGGCCCCCCTGAGGGTACGCAGTATTTT

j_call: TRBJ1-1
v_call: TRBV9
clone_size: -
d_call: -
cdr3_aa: CASSVTQGGTEAFF
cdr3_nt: TGTGCCAGCAGCGTCACCCAGGGCGGCACTGAAGCTTTCTTT

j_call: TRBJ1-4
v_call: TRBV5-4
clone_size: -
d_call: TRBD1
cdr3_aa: CASSSTGQGNNEKLFF
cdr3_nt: TGTGCCAGCAGCTCGACAGGACAGGGCAATAATGAAAAACTGTTTTTT

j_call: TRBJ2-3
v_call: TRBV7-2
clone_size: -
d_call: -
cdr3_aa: CASSLPRGGEAYTQYF
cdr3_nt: TGTGCCAGCAGCTTGCCCCGTGGCGGGGAGGCGTATACGCAGTATTTT

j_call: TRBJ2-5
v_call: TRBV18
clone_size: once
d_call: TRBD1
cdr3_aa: CASSPWSTGDVGETQYF
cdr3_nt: TGTGCCAGCTCACCTTGGAGTACAGGGGATGTGGGAGAGACCCAGTACTTC

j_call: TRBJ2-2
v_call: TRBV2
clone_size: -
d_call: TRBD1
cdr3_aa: CASGQGATGELFF
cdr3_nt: TGTGCCAGTGGACAGGGGGCCACCGGGGAGCTGTTTTTT

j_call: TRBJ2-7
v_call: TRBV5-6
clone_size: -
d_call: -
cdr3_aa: CASSLTSGEYEQYF
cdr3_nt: TGTGCCAGCAGCTTGACCTCAGGGGAATACGAGCAGTACTTC

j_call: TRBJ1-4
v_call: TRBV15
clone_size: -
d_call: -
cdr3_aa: CATSRDLWRSDEKLFF
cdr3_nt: TGTGCCACCAGCAGAGATCTCTGGCGGTCGGATGAAAAACTGTTTTTT

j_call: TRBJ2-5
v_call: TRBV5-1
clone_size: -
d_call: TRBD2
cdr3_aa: CASSLDGLAGGQETQYF
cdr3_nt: TGCGCCAGCAGCTTGGACGGACTAGCGGGAGGACAAGAGACCCAGTACTTC

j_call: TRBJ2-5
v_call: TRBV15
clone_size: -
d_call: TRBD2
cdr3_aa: CATGLAGEETQYF
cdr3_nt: TGTGCCACAGGACTAGCGGGGGAAGAGACCCAGTACTTC

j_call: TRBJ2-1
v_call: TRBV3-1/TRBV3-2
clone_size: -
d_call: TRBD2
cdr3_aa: CASSRPLAGAYNEQFF
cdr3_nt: TGTGCCAGCAGCCGACCCCTGGCGGGGGCCTACAATGAGCAGTTCTTC

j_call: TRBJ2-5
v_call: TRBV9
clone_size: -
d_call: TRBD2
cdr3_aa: CASIVGLAEETQYF
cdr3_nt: TGTGCCAGCATAGTCGGGCTAGCGGAAGAGACCCAGTACTTC

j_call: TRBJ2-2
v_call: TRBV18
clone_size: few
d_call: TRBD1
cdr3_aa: CASSPGQTNTGELFF
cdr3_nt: TGTGCCAGCTCACCGGGACAGACGAACACCGGGGAGCTGTTTTTT

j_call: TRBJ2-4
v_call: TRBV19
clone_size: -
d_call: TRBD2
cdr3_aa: CASSGASGGISKAKNIQYF
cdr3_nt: TGTGCCAGTAGTGGGGCTAGCGGGGGGATTTCGAAGGCCAAAAACATTCAGTACTTC